These T cell receptor beta chains were read from a single sample in a study of blood T cell repertoires in COVID-19. Sequenced by immunoSEQ multiplex PCR; TCRdb stores in-frame clones only, minus some. The sample contains around 200,000 clones, about 83% of which appear only once. The sequencing input was peripheral blood. Receptor source: a woman aged 18-29 years who had recovered from COVID-19. CDR3s include the opening cysteine and the closing phenylalanine or tryptophan. The D gene is left open where the match is weak. Size values are once, few and many counts, or a class for expanded clones, and some rows have none.

D,V,J,size,CDR3,DNA
TRBD1,TRBV7-8,TRBJ1-5,-,CASSATGLNQPQHF,TGTGCCAGCAGCGCGACAGGGCTGAATCAGCCCCAGCATTTT
-,TRBV27,TRBJ1-6,-,CASSTRQYNSPLHF,TGTGCCAGCAGTACCAGACAGTATAATTCACCCCTCCACTTT
-,TRBV6-1,TRBJ2-1,-,CASSEGVGDNEQFF,TGTGCCAGCAGTGAAGGTGTAGGGGACAATGAGCAGTTCTTC
TRBD2,TRBV7-3,TRBJ2-5,-,CASSLGSGGARETQYF,TGTGCCAGCAGCTTGGGTAGCGGGGGGGCCCGAGAGACCCAGTACTTC
TRBD1,TRBV5-6,TRBJ2-7,-,CASSFTGGAGQYF,TGTGCCAGCAGCTTCACAGGGGGCGCAGGGCAGTACTTC
-,TRBV21-1,TRBJ1-6,-,CASSNRGSPLHF,TGTGCCAGCAGCAACAGGGGTTCACCCCTCCACTTT
-,TRBV27,TRBJ1-6,-,CASSLQSRDILYYNSPLHF,TGTGCCAGCAGTTTACAGTCCCGGGACATCCTATACTATAATTCACCCCTCCACTTT
TRBD1,TRBV24-1,TRBJ1-5,-,CATGQGIKNQPQHF,TGTGCCACCGGACAGGGGATCAAGAATCAGCCCCAGCATTTT
-,TRBV27,TRBJ2-1,few,CASSPASFGNEQFF,TGTGCCAGCAGTCCAGCGTCCTTTGGCAATGAGCAGTTCTTC
TRBD2,TRBV5-8,TRBJ2-1,-,CASSPSRDYYLGNEQFF,TGTGCCAGCAGCCCGTCCCGGGACTATTACCTTGGTAATGAGCAGTTCTTC
TRBD2,TRBV6-2/TRBV6-3,TRBJ2-2,-,CASSQWTRGTGELFF,TGTGCCAGCAGTCAGTGGACTAGGGGTACCGGGGAGCTGTTTTTT
-,TRBV19,TRBJ1-1,-,CASSPSGLNTEAFF,TGTGCCAGTAGCCCGAGCGGGCTGAACACTGAAGCTTTCTTT
TRBD2,TRBV7-2,TRBJ2-3,-,CASSPSMASGRPDTQYF,TGTGCCAGCAGCCCTAGCATGGCTAGCGGGAGGCCAGATACGCAGTATTTT
TRBD2,TRBV2,TRBJ2-1,-,CASTSGRDNEQFF,TGTGCCTCGACTAGCGGGAGAGACAATGAGCAGTTCTTC
TRBD2,TRBV7-8,TRBJ2-1,-,CASSATSGSNEQFF,TGTGCCAGCAGCGCGACTAGCGGGAGCAATGAGCAGTTCTTC
TRBD2,TRBV24-1,TRBJ2-1,-,CATSDLQRERPNEQFF,TGTGCCACCAGTGATCTGCAGCGGGAAAGGCCCAATGAGCAGTTCTTC
TRBD1,TRBV5-5,TRBJ1-5,-,CASSRTGGANQPQHF,TGTGCCAGCAGCCGGACAGGGGGCGCCAATCAGCCCCAGCATTTT
-,TRBV7-9,TRBJ1-4,-,CASTSILTGNEKLFF,TGTGCCAGCACCTCTATCTTGACGGGGAATGAAAAACTGTTTTTT
-,TRBV7-9,TRBJ1-2,-,CASSRNHRDYGYTF,TGTGCCAGCAGCCGGAACCACAGGGACTATGGCTACACCTTC
TRBD1,TRBV6-2/TRBV6-3,TRBJ2-7,-,CASSYTRAGTGGDEQYF,TGTGCCAGCAGTTACACGAGGGCCGGGACAGGGGGCGACGAGCAGTACTTC
TRBD1,TRBV9,TRBJ2-1,-,CASSSGGNSYNEQFF,TGTGCCAGCAGTTCAGGGGGCAACTCCTACAATGAGCAGTTCTTC
-,TRBV5-6,TRBJ2-3,-,CASTPTRAPLDTQYF,TGTGCCAGCACCCCCACTAGGGCGCCTCTGGATACGCAGTATTTT
-,TRBV10-3,TRBJ1-2,-,CAIRKTSYDLYGYTF,TGTGCCATCAGGAAGACATCGTACGACCTCTATGGCTACACCTTC
TRBD1,TRBV7-2,TRBJ2-5,-,CASSLPRQGPLQETQYF,TGTGCCAGCAGCTTACCCCGACAGGGACCACTCCAAGAGACCCAGTACTTC
-,TRBV11-2,TRBJ2-6,-,CASSSGHAVSGANVLTF,TGTGCCAGCAGCTCCGGCCATGCGGTCTCTGGGGCCAACGTCCTGACTTTC
-,TRBV7-2,TRBJ1-2,once,CASSLVGAGGANYGYTF,TGTGCCAGCAGCTTAGTGGGCGCGGGCGGGGCTAACTATGGCTACACCTTC
-,TRBV14,TRBJ1-1,-,CASSHRGWLTEAFF,TGTGCCAGCAGCCATAGAGGGTGGTTGACTGAAGCTTTCTTT
-,TRBV7-2,TRBJ2-7,few,CASRREQGYEQYF,TGTGCCAGCAGGCGCGAACAGGGCTACGAGCAGTACTTC
TRBD1,TRBV9,TRBJ1-4,-,CASSLLGQTNEKLFF,TGTGCCAGCAGCCTACTGGGACAGACTAATGAAAAACTGTTTTTT
TRBD1,TRBV4-2,TRBJ1-6,-,CASSQDWTGRYSPLHF,TGTGCCAGCAGCCAAGATTGGACAGGGAGGTATTCACCCCTCCACTTT
-,TRBV11-3,TRBJ2-1,-,CASSPYERAYNEQFF,TGTGCCAGCAGCCCATATGAGCGGGCATACAATGAGCAGTTCTTC
TRBD2,TRBV9,TRBJ2-3,-,CASSTSGGTDTQYF,TGTGCCAGCAGCACTAGCGGGGGCACAGATACGCAGTATTTT
-,TRBV12-3/TRBV12-4,TRBJ1-3,-,CASSLGSGITIYF,TGTGCCAGCAGTTTGGGCAGCGGAATCACCATATATTTT
TRBD1,TRBV5-6,TRBJ2-2,once,CASSLEMTGALTGELFF,TGTGCCAGCAGCCTCGAAATGACAGGGGCTTTGACCGGGGAGCTGTTTTTT
-,TRBV23-1,TRBJ1-5,-,CASSQSSGSNQPQHF,TGCGCCAGCAGTCAATCGTCAGGGAGCAATCAGCCCCAGCATTTT
-,TRBV9,TRBJ2-5,-,CASSVGPSGEETQYF,TGTGCCAGCAGCGTAGGGCCATCGGGGGAAGAGACCCAGTACTTC
TRBD2,TRBV4-1,TRBJ2-5,-,CASSPAGEGYLAGETQYF,TGCGCCAGCAGCCCCGCCGGTGAGGGCTATCTAGCGGGAGAGACCCAGTACTTC
-,TRBV19,TRBJ2-3,-,CASSIERLADTQYF,TGTGCCAGTAGTATAGAACGGTTAGCAGATACGCAGTATTTT
TRBD1,TRBV7-9,TRBJ1-4,-,CASSLGTATNEKLFF,TGTGCCAGCAGCCTAGGGACAGCAACTAATGAAAAACTGTTTTTT
-,TRBV6-2/TRBV6-3,TRBJ1-6,-,CASSYGVLSPLHF,TGTGCCAGCAGTTACGGAGTCCTTTCACCCCTCCACTTT
-,TRBV19,TRBJ1-1,-,CASSIGANTEAFF,TGTGCCAGTAGTATAGGAGCGAACACTGAAGCTTTCTTT
TRBD2,TRBV5-1,TRBJ2-1,-,CASSGRGGPNEQFF,TGCGCCAGCAGCGGGCGGGGGGGCCCCAATGAGCAGTTCTTC
-,TRBV5-4,TRBJ2-3,-,CASSVTETQYF,TGTGCCAGCAGCGTGACAGAGACGCAGTATTTT
TRBD1,TRBV4-3,TRBJ1-5,-,CASSQGTGTGGYQPQHF,TGCGCCAGCAGCCAAGGCACGGGGACAGGGGGGTATCAGCCCCAGCATTTT
TRBD1,TRBV5-8,TRBJ2-1,once,CASRGEGTGATEQFF,TGTGCCAGCAGAGGGGAGGGGACAGGGGCGACTGAGCAGTTCTTC
-,TRBV7-8,TRBJ1-2,once,CASSSRGASRDGYTF,TGTGCCAGCAGCTCCCGCGGGGCGAGCCGGGATGGCTACACCTTC
TRBD2,TRBV24-1,TRBJ2-3,-,CATSEAGTSGSVVDTQYF,TGTGCCACCAGTGAGGCCGGGACTAGCGGGAGTGTTGTAGATACGCAGTATTTT
-,TRBV27,TRBJ1-1,-,CASSYGGGVTEAFF,TGTGCCAGCAGTTATGGGGGGGGCGTAACTGAAGCTTTCTTT
-,TRBV2,TRBJ1-6,-,CASREQGSSPLHF,TGTGCCAGCAGGGAACAGGGTTCTTCACCCCTCCACTTT
TRBD2,TRBV5-5,TRBJ2-5,-,CASSSLAGQETQYF,TGTGCCAGCAGCTCCCTAGCGGGGCAAGAGACCCAGTACTTC
-,TRBV5-1,TRBJ2-1,once,CASSLISGNEQFF,TGCGCCAGCAGCTTAATTAGCGGCAATGAGCAGTTCTTC
-,TRBV5-6,TRBJ1-1,-,CASSLSPQGNTEAFF,TGTGCCAGCAGCTTATCGCCACAGGGGAACACTGAAGCTTTCTTT
-,TRBV3-1/TRBV3-2,TRBJ2-7,-,CASSHPDDGAYEQYF,TGTGCCAGCAGCCACCCCGATGACGGGGCCTACGAGCAGTACTTC
-,TRBV6-5,TRBJ2-7,-,CASSKTGLAYEQYF,TGTGCCAGCAGTAAAACAGGGTTGGCCTACGAGCAGTACTTC
-,TRBV6-5,TRBJ1-1,-,CASSYRNSEAFF,TGTGCCAGCAGTTACAGAAACAGTGAAGCTTTCTTT
TRBD2,TRBV9,TRBJ2-1,once,CASSSGRGGFYNEQFF,TGTGCCAGCAGCTCCGGGCGGGGGGGCTTTTACAATGAGCAGTTCTTC
-,TRBV18,TRBJ2-1,-,CASYLGGSYNEQFF,TGTGCCAGCTACCTAGGGGGTAGCTACAATGAGCAGTTCTTC
TRBD1,TRBV27,TRBJ1-6,-,CASRRDRGSPLHF,TGTGCCAGCAGACGGGACAGGGGTTCACCCCTCCACTTT
TRBD1,TRBV2,TRBJ2-1,-,CASSDVSVGQGDNEQFF,TGTGCCAGCAGTGATGTCTCAGTAGGACAGGGCGACAATGAGCAGTTCTTC
TRBD2,TRBV7-6,TRBJ2-2,-,CASSLRLAGGTGELFF,TGTGCCAGCAGCCTCAGACTAGCGGGAGGGACCGGGGAGCTGTTTTTT